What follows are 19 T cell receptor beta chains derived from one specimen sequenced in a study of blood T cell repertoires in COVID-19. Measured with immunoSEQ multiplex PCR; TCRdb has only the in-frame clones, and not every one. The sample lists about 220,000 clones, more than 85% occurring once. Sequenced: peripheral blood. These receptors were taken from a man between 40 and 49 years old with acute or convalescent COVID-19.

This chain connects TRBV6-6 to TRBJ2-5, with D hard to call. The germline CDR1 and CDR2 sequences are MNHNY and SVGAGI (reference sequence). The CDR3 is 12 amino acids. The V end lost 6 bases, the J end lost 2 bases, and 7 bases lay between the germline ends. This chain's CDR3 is CASSLIQETQYF. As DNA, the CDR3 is TGTGCCAGCAGCCTTATTCAAGAGACCCAGTACTTC.

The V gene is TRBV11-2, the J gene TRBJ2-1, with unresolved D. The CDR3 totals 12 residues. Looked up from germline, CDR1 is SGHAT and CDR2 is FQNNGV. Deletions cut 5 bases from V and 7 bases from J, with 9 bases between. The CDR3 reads CASSPIRNEQFF. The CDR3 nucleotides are TGTGCCAGCAGCCCAATCCGGAATGAGCAGTTCTTC. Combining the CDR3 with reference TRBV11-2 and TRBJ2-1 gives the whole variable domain EAGVAQSPRYKIIEKRQSVAFWCNPISGHATLYWYQQILGQGPKLLIQFQNNGVVDDSQLPKDRFSAERLKGVDSTLKIQPAKLEDSAVYLCASSPIRNEQFFGPGTRLTVL.

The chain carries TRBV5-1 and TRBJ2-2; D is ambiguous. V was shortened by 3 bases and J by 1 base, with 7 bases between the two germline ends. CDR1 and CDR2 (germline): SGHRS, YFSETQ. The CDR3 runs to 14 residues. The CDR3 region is CASSSRVNTGELFF. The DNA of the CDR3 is TGCGCCAGCAGCTCGAGAGTGAACACCGGGGAGCTGTTTTTT.

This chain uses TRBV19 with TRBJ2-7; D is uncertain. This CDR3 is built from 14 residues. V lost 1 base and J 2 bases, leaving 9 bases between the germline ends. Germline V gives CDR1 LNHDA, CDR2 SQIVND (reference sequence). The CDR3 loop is CASSIGAFTYEQYF. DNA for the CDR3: TGTGCCAGTAGTATAGGCGCATTTACCTACGAGCAGTACTTC.

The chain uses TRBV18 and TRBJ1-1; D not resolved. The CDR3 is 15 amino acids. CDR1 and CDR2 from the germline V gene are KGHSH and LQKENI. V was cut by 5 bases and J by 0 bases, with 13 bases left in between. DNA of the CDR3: TGTGCCAGCTCAGCGGAGGGTCATATGAACACTGAAGCTTTCTTT. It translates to CASSAEGHMNTEAFF.

DNA of the CDR3: TGTGCCAGCAGCTTAGTTCGGGGGGACCAAGCTTTCTTT. Protein product: CASSLVRGDQAFF. The gene calls are TRBV7-6 and TRBJ1-1; perhaps TRBD1 as D (5 bases). This CDR3 has 13 amino acids. Germline V gives CDR1 SGHVS, CDR2 FNYEAQ. V was cut by 1 base and J by 9 bases, with 12 bases left in between.

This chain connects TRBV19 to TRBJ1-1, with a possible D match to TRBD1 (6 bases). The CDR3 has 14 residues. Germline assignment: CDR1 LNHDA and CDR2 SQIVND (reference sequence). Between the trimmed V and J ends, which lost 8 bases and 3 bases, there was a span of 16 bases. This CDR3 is CASLSTGRYTEAFF. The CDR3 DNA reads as TGTGCCAGTCTCTCAACAGGGCGTTACACTGAAGCTTTCTTT.

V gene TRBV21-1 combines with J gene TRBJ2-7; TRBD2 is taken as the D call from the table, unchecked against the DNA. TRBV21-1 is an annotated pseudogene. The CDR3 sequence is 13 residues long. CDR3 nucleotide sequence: TGTGCCAGCAGCAAACAGGCCGCCGGGGATGAGTACTTC. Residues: CASSKQAAGDEYF.

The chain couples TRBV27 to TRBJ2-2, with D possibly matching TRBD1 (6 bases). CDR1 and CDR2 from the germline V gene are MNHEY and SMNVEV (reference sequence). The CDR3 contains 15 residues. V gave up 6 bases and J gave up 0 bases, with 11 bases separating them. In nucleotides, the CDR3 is TGTGCCAGCAGCCGGACAGCATCGAACACCGGGGAGCTGTTTTTT. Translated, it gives CASSRTASNTGELFF.

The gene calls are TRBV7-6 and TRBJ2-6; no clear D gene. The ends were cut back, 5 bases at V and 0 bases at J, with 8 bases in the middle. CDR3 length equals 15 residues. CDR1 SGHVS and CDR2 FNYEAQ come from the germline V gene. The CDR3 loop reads CASSRTGSGANVLTF. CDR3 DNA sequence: TGTGCCAGCAGCCGAACGGGCTCTGGGGCCAACGTCCTGACTTTC.

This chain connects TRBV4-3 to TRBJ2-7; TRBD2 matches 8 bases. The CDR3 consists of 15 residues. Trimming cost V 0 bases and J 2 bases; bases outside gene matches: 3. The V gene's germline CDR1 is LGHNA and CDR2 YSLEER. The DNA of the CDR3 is TGCGCCAGCAGCCAAGACAGCGGGAGCCCCTACGAGCAGTACTTC. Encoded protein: CASSQDSGSPYEQYF.

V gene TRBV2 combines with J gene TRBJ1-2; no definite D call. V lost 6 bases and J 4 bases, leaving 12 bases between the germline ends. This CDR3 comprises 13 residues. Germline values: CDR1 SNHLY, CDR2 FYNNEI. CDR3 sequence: CASRTRDAYGYTF. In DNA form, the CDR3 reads TGTGCCAGCAGGACCCGGGATGCCTATGGCTACACCTTC.

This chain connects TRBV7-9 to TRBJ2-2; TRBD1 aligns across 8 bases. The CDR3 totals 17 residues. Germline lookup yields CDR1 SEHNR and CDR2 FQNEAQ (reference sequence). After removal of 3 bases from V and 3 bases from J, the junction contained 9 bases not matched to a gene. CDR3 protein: CASSFPLTGVDTGELFF. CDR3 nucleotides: TGTGCCAGCAGCTTCCCCCTGACAGGGGTGGACACCGGGGAGCTGTTTTTT.

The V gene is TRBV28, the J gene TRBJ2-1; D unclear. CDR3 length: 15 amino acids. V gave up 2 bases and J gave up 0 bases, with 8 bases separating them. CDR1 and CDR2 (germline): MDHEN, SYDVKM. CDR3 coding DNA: TGTGCCAGCAGTTTAACTACCACCTCCTACAATGAGCAGTTCTTC. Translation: CASSLTTTSYNEQFF.

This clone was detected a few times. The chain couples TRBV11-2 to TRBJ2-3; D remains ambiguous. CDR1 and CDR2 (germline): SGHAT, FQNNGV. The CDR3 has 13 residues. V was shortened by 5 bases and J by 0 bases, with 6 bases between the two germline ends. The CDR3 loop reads CASSLFSTDTQYF. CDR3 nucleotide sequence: TGTGCCAGCAGCCTTTTTAGCACAGATACGCAGTATTTT.

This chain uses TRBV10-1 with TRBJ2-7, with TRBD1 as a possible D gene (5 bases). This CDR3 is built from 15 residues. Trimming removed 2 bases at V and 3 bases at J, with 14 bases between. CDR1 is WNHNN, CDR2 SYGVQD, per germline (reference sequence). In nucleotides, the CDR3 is TGCGCCAGCAGTGAGGATAGGGGTAAAGGCTACGAGCAGTACTTC. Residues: CASSEDRGKGYEQYF.

The CDR3 sequence is CASSHWRRTDTQYF. The CDR3 coding sequence is TGTGCCAGCAGCCATTGGCGGCGCACAGATACGCAGTATTTT. The gene calls are TRBV6-2 or TRBV6-3 and TRBJ2-3; D gene uncertain. Germline V gene data show CDR1 as MNHEY and CDR2 as SVGEGT. V dropped 6 bases and J dropped 1 base, with 11 bases sitting between them. This CDR3 spans 14 amino acids.

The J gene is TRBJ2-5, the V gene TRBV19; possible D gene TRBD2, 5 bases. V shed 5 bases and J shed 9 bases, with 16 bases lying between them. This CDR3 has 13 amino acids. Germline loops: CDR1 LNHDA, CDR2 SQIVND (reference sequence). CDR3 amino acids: CASSLTRMEAQYF. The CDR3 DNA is TGTGCCAGTAGTCTAACTCGGATGGAGGCCCAGTACTTC.

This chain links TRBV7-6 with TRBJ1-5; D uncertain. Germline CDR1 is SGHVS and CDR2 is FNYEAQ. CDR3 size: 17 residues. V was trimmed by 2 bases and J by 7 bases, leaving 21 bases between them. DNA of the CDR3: TGTGCCAGCAGCTTAAATCCAAGCGCCTCGCCCGGCCAGCCCCAGCATTTT. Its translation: CASSLNPSASPGQPQHF.